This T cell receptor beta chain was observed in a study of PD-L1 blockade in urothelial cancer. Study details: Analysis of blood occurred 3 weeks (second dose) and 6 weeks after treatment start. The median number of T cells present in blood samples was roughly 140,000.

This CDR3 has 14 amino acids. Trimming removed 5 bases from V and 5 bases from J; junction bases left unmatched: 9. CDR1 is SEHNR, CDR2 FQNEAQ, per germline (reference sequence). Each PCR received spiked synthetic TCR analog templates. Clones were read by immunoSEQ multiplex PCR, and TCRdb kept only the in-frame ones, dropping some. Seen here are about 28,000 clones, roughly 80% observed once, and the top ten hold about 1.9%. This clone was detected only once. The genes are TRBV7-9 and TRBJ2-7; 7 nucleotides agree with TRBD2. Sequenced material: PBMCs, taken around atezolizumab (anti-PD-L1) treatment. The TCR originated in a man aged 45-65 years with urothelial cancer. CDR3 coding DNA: TGTGCCAGCAGCAATCTAGCGGCGGCCCACGAGCAGTACTTC. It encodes CASSNLAAAHEQYF.